This TCR beta chain is drawn from a study of T cell responses to AZD1222 COVID-19 vaccine. The germline CDR1 and CDR2 sequences are MNHEY and SVGAGI. The CDR3 runs to 14 residues. The V and J ends lost 6 bases and 5 bases respectively, with 16 bases between them. Assay: immunoSEQ multiplex PCR; the TCRdb copy retains only in-frame clones and omits some. This sample has roughly 91,000 clones, with more than 90% found just once. The origin of this receptor is an adult in good health. The rearrangement uses TRBV6-5 and TRBJ1-1, with a tentative D call TRBD1 (6 bases). Here the sequenced sample was peripheral blood, taken on day 0 of AZD1222 vaccination. Here the CDR3 reads CASRTGGTKTEAFF. The CDR3 DNA reads as TGTGCCAGCAGGACGGGGGGGACAAAGACTGAAGCTTTCTTT.